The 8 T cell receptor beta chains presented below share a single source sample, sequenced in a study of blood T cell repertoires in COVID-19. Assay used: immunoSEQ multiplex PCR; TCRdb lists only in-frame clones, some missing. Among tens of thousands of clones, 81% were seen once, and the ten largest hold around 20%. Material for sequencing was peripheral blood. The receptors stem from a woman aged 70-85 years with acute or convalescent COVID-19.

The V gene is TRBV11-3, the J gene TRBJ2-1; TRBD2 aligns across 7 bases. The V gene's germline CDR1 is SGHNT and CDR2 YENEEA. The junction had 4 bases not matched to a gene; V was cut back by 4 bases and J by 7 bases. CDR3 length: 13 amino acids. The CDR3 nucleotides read TGTGCCAGCAGCTCAGCGGGGATTAATGAGCAGTTCTTC. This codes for CASSSAGINEQFF.

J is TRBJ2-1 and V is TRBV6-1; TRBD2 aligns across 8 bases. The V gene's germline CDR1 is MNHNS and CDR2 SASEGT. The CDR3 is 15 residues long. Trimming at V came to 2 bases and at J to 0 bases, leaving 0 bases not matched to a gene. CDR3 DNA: TGTGCCAGCAGTGAACTAGCGGGCTCCTACAATGAGCAGTTCTTC. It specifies CASSELAGSYNEQFF.

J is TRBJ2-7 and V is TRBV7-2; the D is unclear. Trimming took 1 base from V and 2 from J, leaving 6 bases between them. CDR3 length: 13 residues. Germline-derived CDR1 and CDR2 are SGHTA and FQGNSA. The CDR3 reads CASSLVSPYEQYF. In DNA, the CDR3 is TGTGCCAGCAGCTTAGTAAGCCCCTACGAGCAGTACTTC.

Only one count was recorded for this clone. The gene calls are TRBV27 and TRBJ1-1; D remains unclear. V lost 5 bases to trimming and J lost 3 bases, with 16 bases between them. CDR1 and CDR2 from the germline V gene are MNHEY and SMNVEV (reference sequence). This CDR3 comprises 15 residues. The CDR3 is CASSPPGRVHTEAFF. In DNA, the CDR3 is TGTGCCAGCAGTCCCCCGGGGAGGGTTCACACTGAAGCTTTCTTT.

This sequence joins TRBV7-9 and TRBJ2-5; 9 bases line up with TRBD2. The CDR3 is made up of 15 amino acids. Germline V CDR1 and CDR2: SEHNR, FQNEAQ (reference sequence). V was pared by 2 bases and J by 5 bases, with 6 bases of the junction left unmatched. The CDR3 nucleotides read TGTGCCAGCAGCTTATATGGCGGGAGGGAGGAGACCCAGTACTTC. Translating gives CASSLYGGREETQYF.

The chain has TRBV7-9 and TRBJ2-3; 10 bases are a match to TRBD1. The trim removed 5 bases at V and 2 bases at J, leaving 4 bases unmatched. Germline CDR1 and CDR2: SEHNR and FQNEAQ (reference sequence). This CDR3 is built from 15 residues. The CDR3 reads CASSPGTGDTDTQYF. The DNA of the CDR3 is TGTGCCAGCAGCCCCGGGACAGGGGACACAGATACGCAGTATTTT.

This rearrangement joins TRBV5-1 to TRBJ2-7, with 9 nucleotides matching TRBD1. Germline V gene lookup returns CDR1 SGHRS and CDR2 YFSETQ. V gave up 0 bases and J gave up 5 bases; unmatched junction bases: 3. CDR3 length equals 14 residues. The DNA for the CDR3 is TGCGCCAGCAGCTTGGGGGACAGGGCTGACGAGCAGTACTTC. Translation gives CASSLGDRADEQYF.

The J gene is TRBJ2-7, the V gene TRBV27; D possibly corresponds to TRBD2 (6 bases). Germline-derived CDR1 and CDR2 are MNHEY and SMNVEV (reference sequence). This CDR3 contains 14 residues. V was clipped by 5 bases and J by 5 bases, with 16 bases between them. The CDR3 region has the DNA TGTGCCAGCAGTCCGCGGGACTTGGGAGACGAGCAGTACTTC. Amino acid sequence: CASSPRDLGDEQYF.